This T cell receptor (beta chain) is from a study of blood T cell repertoires in COVID-19 (TCRdb year 2020). A note on the overall study: Samples covering the acute and convalescent phases of COVID-19 were provided by collaborators in the United States, Italy and Spain. The prospective study material was composed of cDNA or gDNA derived from T cells, B-cell-depleted T cells, or PBMCs. Deeply sampled blood TCRbeta repertoires from subjects exposed to, actively infected with, or recovered from COVID-19 were included in the dataset. The repertoires were released in a freely available public database meant as a resource for research on the immune response to SARS-CoV-2. Samples came from the ongoing ImmuneRACE study (first 160 participants) plus 1,254 subjects from 6 global collaborators. A de-identified subject ID, COVID-19 status, age in years and sex were almost always included in the sample metadata. HLA class I and class II types, where available, came from metadata supplied by the sample provider rather than from assay-based typing. On the study overall, not on this receptor specifically: The amount of clinical and demographic metadata varied by source and participant and was provided uncurated.

This clone was observed a single time. Its antigen is currently not known. The sample holds no much larger clone one base away, and base qualities are not on file. The immunoSEQ Assay, a bias-controlled multiplex PCR, was used to amplify TCRbeta CDR3 regions from genomic DNA. As for how the authors treated the data: The number of nucleated cells in each sample was estimated by amplification of reference gene primers within the assay. To quantify the absolute abundance of each unique TCRbeta CDR3 rearrangement, sequence reads were collapsed and filtered. Productive Simpson clonality was computed per sample as the square root of Simpson's diversity index over productive rearrangements. Imported from immuneACCESS, the table was reduced by TCRdb to in-frame sequences with V and J called. These copies leave out some clones; in studies compared against another copy, an unresolved V gene accounts for under half, and the cause of the remainder is not known. V and J calls and clone size are given by that table; D and trimming were obtained from the DNA. The sample data list some 300,000 clones, and 85% to 90% of these were observed just once. The ten biggest clones cover 6% to 8% of the sample.

In Seattle, one collaborating source enrolled patients while the infection was active and tracked those patients longitudinally over the course of disease. Whole blood was collected in K2EDTA tubes by collaborating institutions according to the institutions' own protocols. For TCRbeta analysis, collaborators shipped samples in one of three forms: frozen whole blood, isolated PBMCs, or DNA extracted from either of those sample types. The germline V and J ends show losses of 4 bases and 5 bases respectively, and no gene match explains 10 bases of the junction. From a lookup of the germline V gene, CDR1 and CDR2 are MDHEN and SYDVKM. Measured from the cysteine to the phenylalanine, the CDR3 is 15 residues long. Only CDR3 DNA remains: 45 bases, in frame from the first base.

Sequenced sample: peripheral blood. The sequence was collected from a woman between 50 and 59 years old with COVID-19, enrolled during active disease. The sequence links TRBV28 to TRBJ1-1, and TRBD1 matches 7 of the central bases. The CDR3 region reads CASSSLSTGTTEAFF. The DNA reads TGTGCCAGCAGTTCACTGTCGACAGGGACAACTGAAGCTTTCTTT.